This entry concerns a single T cell receptor beta chain. This receptor's antigen is unknown. One base away there is no much larger clone; base qualities are not given. TCRbeta CDR3 regions were amplified from genomic DNA using the immunoSEQ Assay, a bias-controlled multiplex PCR. The authors' analysis ran thus. The number of nucleated cells in each sample was estimated from the amplification of reference gene primers within the assay. To quantify the absolute abundance of each unique TCRbeta CDR3 rearrangement, sequence reads were collapsed and filtered. Productive Simpson clonality was computed per sample as the square root of Simpson's diversity index over productive rearrangements. The clones in this table, taken by TCRdb from immuneACCESS, are in-frame only. Not every clone is retained; where verified, under half of the shortfall comes from an unresolved V gene, and the cause of the rest is unknown. That table supplies the V and J calls and clone size; D and trimming were determined from the DNA. The sample records approximately 210,000 clones, roughly 80% of which are singletons. 2% to 3% of the sample comes from the top ten.

The record originates from a study of blood T cell repertoires in COVID-19 (dated by TCRdb to 2020 to 2022). For the wider study: Samples from collaborators originated in the United States, Italy and Spain and spanned both the acute and convalescent phases of COVID-19. The prospective study material was composed of cDNA or gDNA derived from T cells, B-cell-depleted T cells, or PBMCs. Subjects who had been exposed to COVID-19, were actively infected with it, or had recovered from it provided the deeply sampled blood TCRbeta repertoires that made up the dataset. A freely available public database, intended as a resource for researchers studying the immune response to SARS-CoV-2, is where the repertoires were released. Samples were obtained from the ongoing ImmuneRACE study (first 160 participants) and from some 1,200 subjects provided by 6 global collaborators. Sample metadata almost always included a de-identified subject ID, COVID-19 status, age in years and sex. Where HLA class I and class II types were available, the types were taken from metadata supplied by the sample provider, not from assay-based typing.

On the study overall, not on this receptor specifically: How much clinical and demographic metadata was included differed by source and by participant, and the metadata was provided uncurated.

From a lookup of the germline V gene, CDR1 and CDR2 are MNHEY and SVGAGI. V is cut back by 6 bases and J by 3 bases, with 4 bases in the junction unmatched. From its cysteine to its phenylalanine, the CDR3 spans 14 amino acids. Kept here is only the CDR3 DNA, which spans 42 bases and is read in frame from base 1. The collaborating institutions used their own protocols to collect whole blood in K2EDTA tubes. For TCRbeta analysis, collaborators shipped samples as frozen whole blood, isolated PBMCs, or DNA extracted from either of those sample types. The chain is assembled from TRBV6-5 and TRBJ1-1, and 10 junctional nucleotides match TRBD1. This receptor was identified in a woman aged 70-85 years with active or convalescent COVID-19. The specimen was peripheral blood. The CDR3 protein is CASRLDRGHTEAFF. The DNA sequence is TGTGCCAGCAGGCTTGACAGGGGGCACACTGAAGCTTTCTTT.